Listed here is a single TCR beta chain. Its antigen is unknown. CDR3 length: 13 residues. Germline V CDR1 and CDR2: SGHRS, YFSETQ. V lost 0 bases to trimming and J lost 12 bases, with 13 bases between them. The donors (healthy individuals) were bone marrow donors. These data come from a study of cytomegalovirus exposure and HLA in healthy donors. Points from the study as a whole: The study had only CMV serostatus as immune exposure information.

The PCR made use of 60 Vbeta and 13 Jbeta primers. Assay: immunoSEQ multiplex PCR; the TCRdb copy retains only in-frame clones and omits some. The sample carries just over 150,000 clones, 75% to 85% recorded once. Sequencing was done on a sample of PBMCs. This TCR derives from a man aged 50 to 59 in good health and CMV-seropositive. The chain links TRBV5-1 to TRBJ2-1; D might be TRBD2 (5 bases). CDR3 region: CASSLVLGSGQFF. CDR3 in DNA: TGCGCCAGCAGCTTGGTCCTTGGGAGTGGGCAGTTCTTC.